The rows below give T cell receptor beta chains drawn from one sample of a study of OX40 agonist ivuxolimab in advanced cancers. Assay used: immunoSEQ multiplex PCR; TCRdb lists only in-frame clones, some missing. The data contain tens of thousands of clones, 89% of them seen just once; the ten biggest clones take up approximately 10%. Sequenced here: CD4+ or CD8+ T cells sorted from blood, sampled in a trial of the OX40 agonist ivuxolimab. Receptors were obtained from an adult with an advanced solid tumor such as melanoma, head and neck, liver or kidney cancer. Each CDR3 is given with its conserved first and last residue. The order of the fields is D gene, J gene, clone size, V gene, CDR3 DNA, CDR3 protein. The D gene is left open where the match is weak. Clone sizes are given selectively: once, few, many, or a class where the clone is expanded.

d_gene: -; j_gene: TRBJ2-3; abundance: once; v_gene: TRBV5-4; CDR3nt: TGTGCCAGCAGCATTTCCGGCGGCTATGGGGCAGATACGCAGTATTTT; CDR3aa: CASSISGGYGADTQYF
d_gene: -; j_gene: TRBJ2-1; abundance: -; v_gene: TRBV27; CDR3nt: TGTGCCAGCAGTTTATTGGCGCTAGCTCGTGGAATAGAGCAGTTCTTC; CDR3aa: CASSLLALARGIEQFF
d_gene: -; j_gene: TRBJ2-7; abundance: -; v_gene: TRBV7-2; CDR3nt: TGTGCCAGCAGCTTAGGGGGGGACCTCTACGAGCAGTACTTC; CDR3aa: CASSLGGDLYEQYF
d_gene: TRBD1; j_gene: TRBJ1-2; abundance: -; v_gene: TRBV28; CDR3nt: TGTGCCAGCAGTTTCTTTTACTCCGGGACAGGTTTAAGAGGGAACTATGGCTACACCTTC; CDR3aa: CASSFFYSGTGLRGNYGYTF
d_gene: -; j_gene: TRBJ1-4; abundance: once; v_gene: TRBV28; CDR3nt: TGTGCCAGCAGTAGCGCCGCAGGTCCCACCCGACTGTTTTTT; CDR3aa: CASSSAAGPTRLFF
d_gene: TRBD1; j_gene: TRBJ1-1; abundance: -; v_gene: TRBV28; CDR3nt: TGTGCCAGCAGTTACCTGGACAGGGGGAGTGAAGCTTTCTTT; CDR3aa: CASSYLDRGSEAFF
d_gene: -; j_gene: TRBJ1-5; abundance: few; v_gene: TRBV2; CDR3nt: TGTGCCAGCAGGGAAAGCAATCAGCCCCAGCATTTT; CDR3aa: CASRESNQPQHF
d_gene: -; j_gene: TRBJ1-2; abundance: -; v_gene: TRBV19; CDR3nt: TGTGCCAGTAGTGAACCGGGGGGCGACTATGGCTACACCTTC; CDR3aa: CASSEPGGDYGYTF
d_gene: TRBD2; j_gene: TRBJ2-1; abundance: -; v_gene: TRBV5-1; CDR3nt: TGCGCCAGCAGCTTACAGGCGGGAGATGATGAGCAGTTCTTC; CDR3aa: CASSLQAGDDEQFF
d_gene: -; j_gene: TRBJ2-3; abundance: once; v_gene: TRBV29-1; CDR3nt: TGCAGCGGGTATGGGGGGTCGGGCACAGATACGCAGTATTTT; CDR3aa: CSGYGGSGTDTQYF
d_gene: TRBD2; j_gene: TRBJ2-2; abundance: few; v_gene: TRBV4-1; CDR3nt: TGCGCCAGCAGGCGCTCCTCACTCTTAGCGGGAGGGCTAACCGGGGAGCTGTTTTTT; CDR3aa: CASRRSSLLAGGLTGELFF
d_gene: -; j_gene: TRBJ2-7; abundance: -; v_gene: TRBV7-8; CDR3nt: TGTGCCAGCAGCTCCGGACTAAACTACGAGCAGTACTTC; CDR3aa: CASSSGLNYEQYF
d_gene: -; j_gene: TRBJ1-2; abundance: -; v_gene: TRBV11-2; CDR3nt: TGTGCCAGCAGCTTATCTACGACAGGATTCTATGGCTACACCTTC; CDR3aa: CASSLSTTGFYGYTF
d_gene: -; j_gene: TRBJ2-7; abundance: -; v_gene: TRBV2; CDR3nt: TGTGCCAGCAGGGGGGACGGCTCCTACGAGCAGTACTTC; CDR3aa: CASRGDGSYEQYF
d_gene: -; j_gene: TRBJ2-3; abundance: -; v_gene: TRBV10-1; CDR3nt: TGCGCCAGCGCGGGACAGCGTATAACAGATACGCAGTATTTT; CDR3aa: CASAGQRITDTQYF
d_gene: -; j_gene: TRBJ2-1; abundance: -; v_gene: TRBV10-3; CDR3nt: TGTGCCATCAGTGTTCTGGGGACCCATGAGCAGTTCTTC; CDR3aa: CAISVLGTHEQFF
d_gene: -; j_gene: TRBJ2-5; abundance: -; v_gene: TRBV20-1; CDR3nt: TGCAGTGCAGCAACGGAGGAGACCCAGTACTTC; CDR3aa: CSAATEETQYF
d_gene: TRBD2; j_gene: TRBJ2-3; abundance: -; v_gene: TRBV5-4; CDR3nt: TGTGCCAGCAGCTTGAAACTAGCGAGCACAGATACGCAGTATTTT; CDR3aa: CASSLKLASTDTQYF
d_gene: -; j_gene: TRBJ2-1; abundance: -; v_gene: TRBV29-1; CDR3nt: TGCAGCGTTGACAGGCAGTACAATGAGCAGTTCTTC; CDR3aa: CSVDRQYNEQFF
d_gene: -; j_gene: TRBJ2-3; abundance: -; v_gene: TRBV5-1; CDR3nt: TGCGCCAGCAGCTTGGCCTCGGGGAGCACAGATACGCAGTATTTT; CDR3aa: CASSLASGSTDTQYF
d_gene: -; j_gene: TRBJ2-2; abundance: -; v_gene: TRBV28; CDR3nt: TGTGCCAGCAGTTTTTTTCGACAGAGGGACACCGGGGAGCTGTTTTTT; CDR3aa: CASSFFRQRDTGELFF
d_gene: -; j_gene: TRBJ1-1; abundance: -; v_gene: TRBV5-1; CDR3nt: TGCGCCAGCAGCCTTCAGGGTTTCGGCACTGAAGCTTTCTTT; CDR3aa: CASSLQGFGTEAFF
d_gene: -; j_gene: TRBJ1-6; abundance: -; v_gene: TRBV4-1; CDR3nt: TGCGCCAGCAGCGAACCGGGATCCCTCCTTCCACCCCTCCACTTT; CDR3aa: CASSEPGSLLPPLHF
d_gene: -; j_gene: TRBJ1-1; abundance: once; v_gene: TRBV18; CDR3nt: TGTGCCAGCTCACCACCCCCAGGGGAACACACTGAAGCTTTCTTT; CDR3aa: CASSPPPGEHTEAFF
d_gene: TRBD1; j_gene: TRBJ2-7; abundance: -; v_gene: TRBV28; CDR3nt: TGTGCCAGCAGATCCGGGACAGGGAGTGCGTACGAGCAGTACTTC; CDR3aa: CASRSGTGSAYEQYF
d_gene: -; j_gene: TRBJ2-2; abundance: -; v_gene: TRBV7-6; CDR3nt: TGTGCCAGCAGCTTCACTTTAGAGGGCCCCAAAATCGCCGGGGAGCTGTTTTTT; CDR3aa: CASSFTLEGPKIAGELFF
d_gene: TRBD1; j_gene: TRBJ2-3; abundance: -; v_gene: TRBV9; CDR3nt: TGTGCCAGCAGCGTAGCTGGGACAGGGGGCTTGGCAGATACGCAGTATTTT; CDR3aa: CASSVAGTGGLADTQYF
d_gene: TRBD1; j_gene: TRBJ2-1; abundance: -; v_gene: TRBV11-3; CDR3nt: TGTGCCAGCAGCTTCGGAACAGGGGAAGGCAATGAGCAGTTCTTC; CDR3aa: CASSFGTGEGNEQFF
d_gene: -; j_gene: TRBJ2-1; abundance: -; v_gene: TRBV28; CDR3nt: TGTGCCAGCAAACTTCAGGGGGGCAATGAGCAGTTCTTC; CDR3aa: CASKLQGGNEQFF
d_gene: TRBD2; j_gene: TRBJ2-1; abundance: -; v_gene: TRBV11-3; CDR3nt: TGTGCCAGCAGCCCTTATAGCGGGGCCTACAATGAGCAGTTCTTC; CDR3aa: CASSPYSGAYNEQFF
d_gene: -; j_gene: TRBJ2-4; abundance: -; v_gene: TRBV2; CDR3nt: TGTGCCAGCAGGGACCGATTGAGACATGGAAACATTCAGTACTTC; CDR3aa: CASRDRLRHGNIQYF
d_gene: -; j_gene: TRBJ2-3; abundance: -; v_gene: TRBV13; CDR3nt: TGTGCCAGCAGGTCCCTGGGCAGGTGGACGGGCTCAGATACGCAGTATTTT; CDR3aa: CASRSLGRWTGSDTQYF
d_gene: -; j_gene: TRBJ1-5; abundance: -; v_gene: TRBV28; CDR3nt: TGTGCCAGCAGTTTACTTTCAGGGCAGCCCCAGCATTTT; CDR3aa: CASSLLSGQPQHF
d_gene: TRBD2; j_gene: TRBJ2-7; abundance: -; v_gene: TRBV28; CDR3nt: TGTGCCAGCAGTTTCCCCGGACTAGCGGGATCCTACGAGCAGTACTTC; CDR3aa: CASSFPGLAGSYEQYF
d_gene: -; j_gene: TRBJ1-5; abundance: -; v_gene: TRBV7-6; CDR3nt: TGTGCCAGCAGCTCCCAACCGGATCAGCCCCAGCATTTT; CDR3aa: CASSSQPDQPQHF
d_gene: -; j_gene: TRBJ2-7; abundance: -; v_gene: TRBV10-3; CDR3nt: TGTGCCATCAGTGACTCAGGGACGGGGACACCCTACGAGCAGTACTTC; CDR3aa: CAISDSGTGTPYEQYF
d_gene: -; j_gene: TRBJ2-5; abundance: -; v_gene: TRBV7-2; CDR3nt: TGTGCCAGCAGCTTAGAATTAGCGGCGCAAGAGACCCAGTACTTC; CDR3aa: CASSLELAAQETQYF
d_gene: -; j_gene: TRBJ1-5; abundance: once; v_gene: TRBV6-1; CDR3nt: TGTGCCAGCAGTGAGGGGGGTTGGCAGCCCCAGCATTTT; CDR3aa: CASSEGGWQPQHF
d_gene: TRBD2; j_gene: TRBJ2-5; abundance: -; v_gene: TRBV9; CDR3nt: TGTGCCAGCAGCGTATCGCCGGGACTAGCAGGAGAGACCCAGTACTTC; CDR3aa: CASSVSPGLAGETQYF
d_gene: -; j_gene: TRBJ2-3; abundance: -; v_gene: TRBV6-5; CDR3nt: TGTGCCAGCAGTCGCGGACCTTTTAGTGCGGATACGCAGTATTTT; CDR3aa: CASSRGPFSADTQYF
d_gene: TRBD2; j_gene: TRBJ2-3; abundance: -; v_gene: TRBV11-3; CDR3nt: TGTGCCAGCAGCAAAGGGGACGGACTAGCATCCGATACGCAGTATTTT; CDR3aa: CASSKGDGLASDTQYF
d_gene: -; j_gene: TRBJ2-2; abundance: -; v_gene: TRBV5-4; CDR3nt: TGTGCCAGCAGCTTGATCCAGGGGGCAGCGGGAGTTGGTGGCGGGGAGCTGTTTTTT; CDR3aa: CASSLIQGAAGVGGGELFF
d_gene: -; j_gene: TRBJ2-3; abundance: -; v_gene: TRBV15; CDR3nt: TGTGCCACCAGCAATAGGCCACACGCAGATACGCAGTATTTT; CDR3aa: CATSNRPHADTQYF
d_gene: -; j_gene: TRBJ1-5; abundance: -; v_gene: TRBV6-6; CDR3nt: TGTGCCATCCGAGCCGGGGGGGCCCAGCCCCAGCATTTT; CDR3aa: CAIRAGGAQPQHF
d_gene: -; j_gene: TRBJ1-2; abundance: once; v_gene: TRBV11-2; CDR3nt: TGTGCCAGCAGCCCTCGGGACGGGCGCGGGGAAAATGGCTACACCTTC; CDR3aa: CASSPRDGRGENGYTF
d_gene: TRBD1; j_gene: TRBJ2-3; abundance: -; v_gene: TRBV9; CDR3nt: TGTGCCAGCAGCGTAGAGGGGACAGGGGCTGCTAGCACAGATACGCAGTATTTT; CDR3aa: CASSVEGTGAASTDTQYF
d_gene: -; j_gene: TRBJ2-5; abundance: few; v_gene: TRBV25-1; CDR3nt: TGTGCCAGCCCCGACAGGAATCAAGAGACCCAGTACTTC; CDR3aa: CASPDRNQETQYF
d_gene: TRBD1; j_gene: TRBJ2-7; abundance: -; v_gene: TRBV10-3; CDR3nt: TGTGCCATCAGGGCAGGGACAGGGACGGGCGAGCAGTACTTC; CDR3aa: CAIRAGTGTGEQYF
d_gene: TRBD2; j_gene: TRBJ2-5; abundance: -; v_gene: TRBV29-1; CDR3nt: TGCAGCGTTGACCTTGGCGGGGGGCCCCAAGAGACCCAGTACTTC; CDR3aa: CSVDLGGGPQETQYF
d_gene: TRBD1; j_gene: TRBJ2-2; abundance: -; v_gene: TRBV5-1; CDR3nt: TGCGCCACCCAGGGGGGGCCGGGACAGGGAGACACCGGGGAGCTGTTTTTT; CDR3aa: CATQGGPGQGDTGELFF
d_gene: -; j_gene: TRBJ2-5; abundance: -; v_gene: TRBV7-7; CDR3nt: TGTGCTAGCAGCTTAGTAGGGGCAGAGACCCAGTACTTC; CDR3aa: CASSLVGAETQYF
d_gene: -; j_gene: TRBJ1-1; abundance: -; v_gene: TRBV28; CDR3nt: TGTGCCAGCAGTTTGGGCCGGGGGGGGGAAGCTTTCTTT; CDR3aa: CASSLGRGGEAFF
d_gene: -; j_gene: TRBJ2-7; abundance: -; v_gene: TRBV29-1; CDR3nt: TGCAGCGTTGGGGCGGGACCGTGGGAGCAGTACTTC; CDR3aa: CSVGAGPWEQYF
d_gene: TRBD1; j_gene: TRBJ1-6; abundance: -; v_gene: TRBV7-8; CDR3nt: TGTGCCAGCAGCTTGACAGGGAGTGATTCACCCCTCCACTTT; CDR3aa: CASSLTGSDSPLHF
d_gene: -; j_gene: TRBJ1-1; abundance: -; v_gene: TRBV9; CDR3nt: TGTGCCAGCAGCGTAGGACCAGGGACTGAAGCTTTCTTT; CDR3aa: CASSVGPGTEAFF
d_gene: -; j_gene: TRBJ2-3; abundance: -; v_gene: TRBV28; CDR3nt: TGTGCCAGCAGACCCTTTTTGGGAACAGATACGCAGTATTTT; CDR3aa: CASRPFLGTDTQYF
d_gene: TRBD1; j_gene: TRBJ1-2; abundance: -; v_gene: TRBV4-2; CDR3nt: TGTGCCAGCAGCCCCCGGGACAGGGGACCCGCTAACTATGGCTACACCTTC; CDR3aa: CASSPRDRGPANYGYTF
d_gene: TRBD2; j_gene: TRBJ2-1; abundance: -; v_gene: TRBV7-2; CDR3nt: TGTGCCAGCAGCTTTAGCGGGGGGTCCTACAATGAGCAGTTCTTC; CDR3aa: CASSFSGGSYNEQFF
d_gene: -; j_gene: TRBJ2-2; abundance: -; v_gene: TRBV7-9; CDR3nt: TGTGCCAGCAGCTTAGCGTTAGGGAACACCGGGGAGCTGTTTTTT; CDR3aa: CASSLALGNTGELFF